The text below deals with one T cell receptor (beta chain). Its antigen is still unknown. Some clones are missing from TCRdb's copy, which holds only in-frame ones; the method was immunoSEQ multiplex PCR. This sample has hundreds of thousands of clones; over 80% occur once, and the top ten carry around 5.6%. These data originate in a study of cytomegalovirus exposure and HLA in healthy donors. Study-level results: Many donors carried some public TCRs, although rarity characterized most TCR sequences.

The CDR3 runs to 13 residues. CDR1 and CDR2 (germline): GTSNPN, SVGIG (reference sequence). With 2 bases clipped from V and 2 bases from J, the junction kept 2 bases outside the gene matches. Specimen: PBMCs. This receptor was obtained from a woman aged 18-30 years in good health and CMV-seronegative. The chain employs TRBV30 and TRBJ1-2; 7 bases agree with TRBD1. CDR3 loop: CAWSLGQNYGYTF. The CDR3 region has the DNA TGTGCCTGGAGTTTGGGACAGAACTATGGCTACACCTTC.